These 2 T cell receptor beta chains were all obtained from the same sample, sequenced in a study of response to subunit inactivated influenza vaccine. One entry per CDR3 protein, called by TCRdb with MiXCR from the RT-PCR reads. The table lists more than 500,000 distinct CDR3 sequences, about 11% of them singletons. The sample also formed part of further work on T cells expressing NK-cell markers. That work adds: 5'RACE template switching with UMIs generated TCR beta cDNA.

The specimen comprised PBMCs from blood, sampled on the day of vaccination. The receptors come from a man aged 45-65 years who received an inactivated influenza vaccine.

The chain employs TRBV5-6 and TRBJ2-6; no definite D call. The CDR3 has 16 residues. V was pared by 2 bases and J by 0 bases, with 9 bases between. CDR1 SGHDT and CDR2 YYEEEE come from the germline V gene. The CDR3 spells CASSFYYDSGANVLTF. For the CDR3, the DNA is TGTGCCAGCAGCTTTTATTACGACTCTGGGGCCAACGTCCTGACTTTC.

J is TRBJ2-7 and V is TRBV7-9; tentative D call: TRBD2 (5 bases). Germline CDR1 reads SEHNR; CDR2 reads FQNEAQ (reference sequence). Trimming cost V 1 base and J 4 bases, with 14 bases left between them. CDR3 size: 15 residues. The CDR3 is CASSLVGGRMYEQYF. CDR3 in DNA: TGTGCCAGCAGCTTAGTTGGCGGGCGGATGTACGAGCAGTACTTC.